Included here is one TCR beta chain sequence, with context. V lost 2 bases to trimming and J lost 3 bases, with 7 bases between them. This CDR3 contains 13 residues. Germline lookup yields CDR1 MNHNS and CDR2 SASEGT. The data stem from a study of cytomegalovirus exposure and HLA in healthy donors. 60 Vbeta and 13 Jbeta primers were used in PCR. The data were produced by immunoSEQ multiplex PCR, yet TCRdb's version contains in-frame clones alone and is incomplete. The sample contains under 200,000 clones, approximately 80% of which appear only once. V is TRBV6-1 and J is TRBJ1-2, with D uncertain. Sequencing input: PBMCs. This receptor was taken from a man younger than 35 in good health and CMV-seronegative. In DNA, the CDR3 is TGTGCCAGCAGTGAAATGGCAGACTATGGCTACACCTTC. Its protein product is CASSEMADYGYTF.